One and the same sample provided the 19 T cell receptor beta chains below, sequenced in a study of graft-versus-host responses after intestinal transplantation. Repertoires were generated with immunoSEQ multiplex PCR, while TCRdb's copy carries only in-frame clones and drops some. The sample contains some 97,000 clones, about 90% of which appear only once. No antigen has been identified for these receptors. Sequenced here: unstimulated CD4+ T cells sorted from spleen or lymph node cells, sampled before transplant. The origin of the receptors is a human donor who was the organ donor for an intestinal transplant.

The V and J genes are TRBV29-1 and TRBJ2-4; 7 nucleotides match TRBD1. The CDR3 spans 13 residues. CDR1 is SQVTM and CDR2 is ANQGSEA in the germline V gene. Unmatched junction bases numbered 3, after V lost 6 bases and J lost 1 base. The CDR3 sequence: CSVEQGAKNIQYF. As DNA, the CDR3 is TGCAGCGTCGAACAGGGGGCCAAAAACATTCAGTACTTC.

The CDR3 sequence: CAWSVRDPYNEQFF. As DNA, the CDR3 is TGTGCCTGGAGTGTACGTGACCCCTACAATGAGCAGTTCTTC. The chain couples TRBV30 to TRBJ2-1; unclear D gene. The CDR3 has 14 amino acids. Germline CDR1 reads GTSNPN; CDR2 reads SVGIG (reference sequence). The ends were cut back, 0 bases at V and 2 bases at J, with 8 bases in the middle.

CDR3 nucleotides: TGTGCCAGCTCACCGCCGCCACCGGGGAGCTATGGCTACACCTTC. This encodes CASSPPPPGSYGYTF. V and J are TRBV18 and TRBJ1-2, with D hard to call. Germline V CDR1 and CDR2: KGHSH, LQKENI. Trimming stripped 3 bases from V and 4 bases from J, with 15 bases between. CDR3 length: 15 residues.

This clone was recorded only once. The chain uses TRBV5-4 and TRBJ2-5; 9 bases match TRBD2. Germline V gives CDR1 SGHNT, CDR2 YYREEE (reference sequence). The V gene end was trimmed by 4 bases and the J gene end by 5 bases; junction bases not matched to a gene: 21. The CDR3 has 19 residues. CDR3 in DNA: TGTGCCAGCAGCCCGGCCGGGCGGGGGGGCCTTAGTTCGCGGGAGACCCAGTACTTC. It encodes CASSPAGRGGLSSRETQYF.

The rearrangement links TRBV7-2 to TRBJ2-7; 9 nucleotides agree with TRBD2. CDR1 SGHTA and CDR2 FQGNSA come from the germline V gene. CDR3 length equals 15 residues. V was pared by 3 bases and J by 3 bases, with 6 bases of the junction left unmatched. The CDR3 bases are TGTGCCAGCAGCTTTCTTGCGGGGGGGTACTACGAGCAGTACTTC. It yields the protein CASSFLAGGYYEQYF.

The chain links TRBV19 to TRBJ2-7, with unresolved D. CDR3 length: 15 residues. The ends were cut back, 3 bases at V and 3 bases at J, with 15 bases in the middle. CDR1 and CDR2 from the germline V gene are LNHDA and SQIVND (reference sequence). The CDR3 bases are TGTGCCAGTAGTATCCGAGGTTTCAAAGTCTACGAGCAGTACTTC. Translation: CASSIRGFKVYEQYF.

The chain couples TRBV5-1 to TRBJ2-7, with D possibly matching TRBD2 (5 bases). This CDR3 contains 13 residues. The germline V gene encodes CDR1 SGHRS and CDR2 YFSETQ. V shed 4 bases and J shed 1 base, with 9 bases lying between them. The CDR3 DNA is TGCGCCAGCAGCCCAACTAGTTCCTACGAGCAGTACTTC. Protein: CASSPTSSYEQYF. Full variable domain (missing parts from reference TRBV5-1 and TRBJ2-7): KAGVTQTPRYLIKTRGQQVTLSCSPISGHRSVSWYQQTPGQGLQFLFEYFSETQRNKGNFPGRFSGRQFSNSRSEMNVSTLELGDSALYLCASSPTSSYEQYFGPGTRLTVT.

The chain is built from TRBV6-1 and TRBJ2-2; the D is unclear. With 7 bases removed from V and 2 bases from J, the gap between germline ends came to 8 bases. The CDR3 consists of 13 residues. Germline-derived CDR1 and CDR2 are MNHNS and SASEGT. The CDR3 region is CASTYPNTGELFF. The CDR3 DNA reads as TGTGCCAGCACGTACCCTAACACCGGGGAGCTGTTTTTT.

The V and J genes are TRBV6-5 and TRBJ1-5, with a weak D call TRBD1 (5 bases). The ends were cut back, 6 bases at V and 2 bases at J, with 11 bases in the middle. Germline assignment: CDR1 MNHEY and CDR2 SVGAGI. This CDR3 region has 14 residues. CDR3 nucleotides: TGTGCCAGCAGCCGAGGGGCGCGCAATCAGCCCCAGCATTTT. It is translated as CASSRGARNQPQHF.

This clone was counted a single time. The chain has TRBV7-3 and TRBJ2-3; D might be TRBD2 (5 bases). Germline V gene sequence: CDR1 SGHTA, CDR2 FQGTGA. This CDR3 is built from 15 residues. V was shortened by 3 bases and J by 4 bases, with 14 bases between the two germline ends. CDR3 loop: CASSFLPAGADTQYF. The CDR3 DNA reads TGTGCCAGCAGCTTTCTCCCGGCGGGCGCAGATACGCAGTATTTT.

The chain links TRBV6-1 to TRBJ1-6; D possibly corresponds to TRBD1 (6 bases). The CDR3 covers 15 residues. Trimming took off 1 base at V and 7 bases at J, with 11 bases between the two ends. The germline V gene encodes CDR1 MNHNS and CDR2 SASEGT. The CDR3 region is CASSEEGQKNSPLHF. The CDR3 bases are TGTGCCAGCAGTGAAGAAGGACAGAAGAATTCACCCCTCCACTTT.

V and J are TRBV18 and TRBJ1-5; 7 nucleotides align to TRBD1. The germline V gene encodes CDR1 KGHSH and CDR2 LQKENI. This CDR3 comprises 14 residues. After removal of 1 base from V and 6 bases from J, the junction contained 3 bases not matched to a gene. The CDR3, as DNA: TGTGCCAGCTCACCACAGGGGGCTGGTCAGCCCCAGCATTTT. Protein product: CASSPQGAGQPQHF.

V is TRBV9 and J is TRBJ1-1; D is uncertain. V was clipped by 3 bases and J by 2 bases, with 11 bases between them. The germline V gene has CDR1 SGDLS and CDR2 YYNGEE. CDR3 length: 14 residues. The CDR3 sequence is CASSAHRANTEAFF. The CDR3 nucleotides are TGTGCCAGCAGCGCCCACCGGGCAAACACTGAAGCTTTCTTT.

In this sample, this clone turned up a few times. V is TRBV6-1 and J is TRBJ1-2, with 8 bases that match TRBD1. Germline CDR1 is MNHNS and CDR2 is SASEGT. V shed 7 bases, J shed 2 bases, and the junction held 6 bases outside the gene matches. The CDR3 extends over 14 amino acids. The chain's CDR3 is CASTRTGGNYGYTF. The CDR3 nucleotides are TGTGCCAGCACCAGAACAGGGGGGAACTATGGCTACACCTTC.

The chain combines TRBV7-3 with TRBJ2-2; 12 bases agree with TRBD2. The CDR3 totals 17 residues. Trimming took 4 bases from V and 3 from J; bases not matched to a gene: 6. The germline gives CDR1 SGHTA, CDR2 FQGTGA. The DNA of the CDR3 is TGTGCCAGCAGCTCGCTAGCGGGGGGGCCGCACACCGGGGAGCTGTTTTTT. Protein product: CASSSLAGGPHTGELFF.

This clone was recorded only once. V is TRBV5-1 and J is TRBJ1-2, with D possibly being TRBD1 (5 bases). The CDR3 sequence is 15 residues long. The germline gives CDR1 SGHRS, CDR2 YFSETQ. Between the trimmed V and J ends, which lost 0 bases and 4 bases, there was a span of 13 bases. In DNA, the CDR3 is TGCGCCAGCAGCTTGGCGGGGGAGATCGGCTATGGCTACACCTTC. It codes for CASSLAGEIGYGYTF. The whole variable domain, remainder taken from reference TRBV5-1 and TRBJ1-2, is KAGVTQTPRYLIKTRGQQVTLSCSPISGHRSVSWYQQTPGQGLQFLFEYFSETQRNKGNFPGRFSGRQFSNSRSEMNVSTLELGDSALYLCASSLAGEIGYGYTFGSGTRLTVV.

The chain combines TRBV28 with TRBJ2-7; 10 nucleotides match TRBD2. Trimming cost V 8 bases and J 0 bases; bases outside gene matches: 4. The CDR3 is 14 residues long. The germline CDR1 and CDR2 sequences are MDHEN and SYDVKM. Written as DNA, the CDR3 is TGTGCCAGCCGTAGGACTAGCGGCTCCTACGAGCAGTACTTC. Its translation: CASRRTSGSYEQYF.

The chain combines TRBV6-5 with TRBJ1-1; D remains unclear. V dropped 5 bases and J dropped 2 bases, with 9 bases sitting between them. Germline V lookup: CDR1 MNHEY, CDR2 SVGAGI. The CDR3 runs 13 residues. CDR3 sequence (DNA): TGTGCCAGCAGTAAAGGGCTCAACACTGAAGCTTTCTTT. Translation: CASSKGLNTEAFF.

The CDR3 DNA sequence: TGCGCCAGCAGTTTTGGCCGGGACAGGTACCAAGAGACCCAGTACTTC. The encoded protein is CASSFGRDRYQETQYF. The chain links TRBV5-1 to TRBJ2-5; 8 bases match TRBD1. CDR1 and CDR2 (germline): SGHRS, YFSETQ. The CDR3 has 16 residues. After removal of 5 bases from V and 0 bases from J, the junction contained 9 bases not matched to a gene.